The rows below give T cell receptor beta chains drawn from one sample of a study of shared clonotypes between healthy human individuals. Clones were sequenced by immunoSEQ multiplex PCR, and TCRdb holds only the in-frame ones, with some missing. This sample has around 1,900,000 clones, with around 93% found just once. The specimen was naive CD8+ T cells from PBMCs. The origin of the receptors is a man aged 18 to 30 in good health. Some clones in this sample may be carry-over from other donors' samples. The conserved cysteine and the conserved F or W are not part of the CDR3 here. The D gene is left open where the match is weak.

v_call: TRBV29-1
d_call: NA
j_call: TRBJ2-2
cdr3_aa: SVDGTDRNTGELF

v_call: TRBV25-1
d_call: NA
j_call: TRBJ2-1
cdr3_aa: ASSFYNEQF

v_call: TRBV4-2
d_call: NA
j_call: TRBJ1-5
cdr3_aa: ASSQEGGVGQPQH

v_call: TRBV28
d_call: NA
j_call: TRBJ2-7
cdr3_aa: ASSYLQVLSSYEQY

v_call: TRBV4-1
d_call: NA
j_call: TRBJ1-1
cdr3_aa: ASSQVGVNTEAF

v_call: TRBV6-5
d_call: TRBD2
j_call: TRBJ2-1
cdr3_aa: ASSYSGLAGLNEQF

v_call: TRBV14
d_call: NA
j_call: TRBJ2-7
cdr3_aa: ASSPALDSYYEQY

v_call: TRBV4-3
d_call: NA
j_call: TRBJ2-1
cdr3_aa: ASSRDPGAYNEQF

v_call: TRBV16
d_call: NA
j_call: TRBJ1-4
cdr3_aa: ASSQSDVKLF

v_call: TRBV29-1
d_call: NA
j_call: TRBJ2-1
cdr3_aa: SVEGGRNSYNEQF

v_call: TRBV6-5
d_call: NA
j_call: TRBJ2-6
cdr3_aa: ASRTRGSGANVLT

v_call: TRBV28
d_call: NA
j_call: TRBJ2-1
cdr3_aa: ASSTYSDYNEQF

v_call: TRBV9
d_call: NA
j_call: TRBJ1-5
cdr3_aa: ASSVAGRPNQPQH

v_call: TRBV6-5
d_call: NA
j_call: TRBJ1-2
cdr3_aa: ASTIGGGDYGYT

v_call: TRBV5-4
d_call: NA
j_call: TRBJ1-2
cdr3_aa: ASSLASGAKVYGYT

v_call: TRBV7-2
d_call: NA
j_call: TRBJ2-2
cdr3_aa: ASSPTQVIVGELF

v_call: TRBV27
d_call: NA
j_call: TRBJ1-4
cdr3_aa: ASSLGGLNEKLF

v_call: TRBV7-8
d_call: TRBD2
j_call: TRBJ2-1
cdr3_aa: ASRGGLAGIYNEQF

v_call: TRBV9
d_call: NA
j_call: TRBJ1-1
cdr3_aa: ASSITELNTEAF

v_call: TRBV4-3
d_call: TRBD1
j_call: TRBJ2-2
cdr3_aa: ASSQLTGDTDGELF

v_call: TRBV7-3
d_call: NA
j_call: TRBJ2-1
cdr3_aa: ASSLLASSYNEQF

v_call: TRBV15
d_call: NA
j_call: TRBJ1-1
cdr3_aa: ATSRGRGLNTEAF

v_call: TRBV19
d_call: NA
j_call: TRBJ2-3
cdr3_aa: ASSPRLGIVSTDTQY

v_call: TRBV7-6
d_call: NA
j_call: TRBJ2-3
cdr3_aa: ASSFTLSSTDTQY

v_call: TRBV5-8
d_call: TRBD1
j_call: TRBJ1-4
cdr3_aa: ASSTPGQGTREKLF

v_call: TRBV27
d_call: TRBD2
j_call: TRBJ2-7
cdr3_aa: ASKGTSGYEQY

v_call: TRBV27
d_call: NA
j_call: TRBJ2-7
cdr3_aa: ASSFSRTYEQY

v_call: TRBV11-2
d_call: NA
j_call: TRBJ2-6
cdr3_aa: ASSLGPRVSGANVLT

v_call: TRBV7-3
d_call: NA
j_call: TRBJ2-2
cdr3_aa: ASSLGLGELF

v_call: TRBV7-9
d_call: TRBD2
j_call: TRBJ2-3
cdr3_aa: ASSLVAGEWGDTQY

v_call: TRBV5-6
d_call: NA
j_call: TRBJ1-5
cdr3_aa: ASSLGGYSNQPQH

v_call: TRBV4-3
d_call: TRBD1
j_call: TRBJ2-7
cdr3_aa: ASSQRTGTIYEQY

v_call: TRBV5-6
d_call: NA
j_call: TRBJ1-2
cdr3_aa: ASSLGAGGAHGYT

v_call: TRBV10-3
d_call: TRBD1
j_call: TRBJ1-2
cdr3_aa: AISEFFFMSGQPNYGYT

v_call: TRBV6-1
d_call: NA
j_call: TRBJ1-2
cdr3_aa: ASSERQMNYGYT

v_call: TRBV9
d_call: NA
j_call: TRBJ2-1
cdr3_aa: ASSAQDGHEQF

v_call: TRBV5-1
d_call: TRBD1
j_call: TRBJ2-7
cdr3_aa: ASSFGQGSSYEQY

v_call: TRBV5-6
d_call: NA
j_call: TRBJ2-2
cdr3_aa: ASPILGYTGELF

v_call: TRBV30
d_call: NA
j_call: TRBJ1-3
cdr3_aa: AWSELGRGNTIY

v_call: TRBV5-1
d_call: NA
j_call: TRBJ1-1
cdr3_aa: ASSWGVVLGPRNTEAF

v_call: TRBV15
d_call: NA
j_call: TRBJ1-3
cdr3_aa: ATSRGISGNTIY

v_call: TRBV28
d_call: TRBD2
j_call: TRBJ2-1
cdr3_aa: ASKPAGDYNEQF

v_call: TRBV11-2
d_call: NA
j_call: TRBJ2-3
cdr3_aa: ASREVRDTQY

v_call: TRBV28
d_call: NA
j_call: TRBJ1-2
cdr3_aa: ASSFRSNYGYT

v_call: TRBV7-9
d_call: NA
j_call: TRBJ2-1
cdr3_aa: ASGLGRYGDEVCEQF